Given below is one TCR beta chain in context. The antigen remains undetermined. This entry comes from a study of Tregs in tolerant kidney transplant recipients. Whole-study findings and limits: Some patients' samples used different primers over time, so nucleotide sequences weren't comparable. Tregs expanded with activated donor B cells seemed most donor-specific. Few patients were studied, so findings need validation in larger groups.

CDR1 and CDR2 (germline): SGHDT, YYEEEE. CDR3 length: 16 residues. Trimming took off 2 bases at V and 0 bases at J, with 13 bases between the two ends. Sequencing was performed with immunoSEQ multiplex PCR; in TCRdb, only in-frame clones are kept and a portion is missing. The table includes 50,000 to 65,000 clones, roughly 86% detected once. The nonmyeloablative bone marrow transplants came from related graft donors, with transient mixed chimerism. Thawed PBMCs were FACS-sorted into unstimulated CD4+CD25+CD127- regulatory T cells, CD4+CD25- non-regulatory cells, CD4 and CD8 cells. This TCR came from a human patient who received a combined kidney and bone marrow transplant. Some T cells may have originated in the graft donor. The chain joins TRBV5-6 to TRBJ2-3, with a possible D match to TRBD2 (6 bases). The input for sequencing was CD4+ T cells from blood (PBMCs), taken 6 months after the transplant. The CDR3 region is CASSLWTTSSTDTQYF. The CDR3 nucleotides read TGTGCCAGCAGCTTATGGACTACCTCTAGCACAGATACGCAGTATTTT.